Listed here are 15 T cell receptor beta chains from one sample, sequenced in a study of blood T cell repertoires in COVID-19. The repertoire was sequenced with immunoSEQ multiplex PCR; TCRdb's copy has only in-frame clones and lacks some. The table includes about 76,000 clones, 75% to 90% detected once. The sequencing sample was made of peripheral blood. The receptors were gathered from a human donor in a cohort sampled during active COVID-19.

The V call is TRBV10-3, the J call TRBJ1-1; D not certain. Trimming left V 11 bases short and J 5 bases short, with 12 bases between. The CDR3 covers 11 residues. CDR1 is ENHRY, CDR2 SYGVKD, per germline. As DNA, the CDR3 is TGTGCCGCCTGTGACGGGACTGAAGCTTTCTTT. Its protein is CAACDGTEAFF.

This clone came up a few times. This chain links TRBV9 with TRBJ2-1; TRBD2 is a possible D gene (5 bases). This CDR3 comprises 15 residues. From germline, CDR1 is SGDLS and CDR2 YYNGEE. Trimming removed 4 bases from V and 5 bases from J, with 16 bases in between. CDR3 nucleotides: TGTGCCAGCAGCCCTACGGGGTCGGGGAACAATGAGCAGTTCTTC. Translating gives CASSPTGSGNNEQFF.

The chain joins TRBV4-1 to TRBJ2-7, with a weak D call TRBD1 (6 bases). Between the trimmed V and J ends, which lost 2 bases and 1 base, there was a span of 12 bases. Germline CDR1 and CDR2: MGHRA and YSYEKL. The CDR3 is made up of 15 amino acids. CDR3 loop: CASSQTNRVSYEQYF. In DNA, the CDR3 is TGCGCCAGCAGCCAAACTAACAGGGTTTCCTACGAGCAGTACTTC.

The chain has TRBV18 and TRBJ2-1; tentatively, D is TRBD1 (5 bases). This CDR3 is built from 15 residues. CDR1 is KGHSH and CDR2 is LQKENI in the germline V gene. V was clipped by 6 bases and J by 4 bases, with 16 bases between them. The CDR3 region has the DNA TGTGCCAGCTCCATAGGGCAGGGAATTTACAATGAGCAGTTCTTC. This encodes CASSIGQGIYNEQFF.

DNA of the CDR3: TGTGCCAGCAGCCCAGGACTAGCGGGAGGGCCGGAGCAGTACTTC. It encodes CASSPGLAGGPEQYF. V and J are TRBV4-2 and TRBJ2-7, with TRBD2 matching over 15 bases. The CDR3 covers 15 residues. With 4 bases clipped from V and 7 bases from J, the junction kept 5 bases outside the gene matches. Germline assignment: CDR1 LGHNA and CDR2 YNFKEQ.

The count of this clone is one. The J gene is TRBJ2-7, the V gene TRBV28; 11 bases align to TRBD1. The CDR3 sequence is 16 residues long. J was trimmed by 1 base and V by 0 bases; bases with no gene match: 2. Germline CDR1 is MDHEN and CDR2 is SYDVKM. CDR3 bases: TGTGCCAGCAGTTTATGGCGGGACAGGGGGTCCTACGAGCAGTACTTC. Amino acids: CASSLWRDRGSYEQYF. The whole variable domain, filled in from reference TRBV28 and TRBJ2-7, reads DVKVTQSSRYLVKRTGEKVFLECVQDMDHENMFWYRQDPGLGLRLIYFSYDVKMKEKGDIPEGYSVSREKKERFSLILESASTNQTSMYLCASSLWRDRGSYEQYFGPGTRLTVT.

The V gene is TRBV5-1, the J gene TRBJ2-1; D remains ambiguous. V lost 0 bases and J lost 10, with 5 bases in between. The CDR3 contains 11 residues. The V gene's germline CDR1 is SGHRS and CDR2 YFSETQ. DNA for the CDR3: TGCGCCAGCAGCTTGGGCAGGGAGCAGTTCTTC. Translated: CASSLGREQFF.

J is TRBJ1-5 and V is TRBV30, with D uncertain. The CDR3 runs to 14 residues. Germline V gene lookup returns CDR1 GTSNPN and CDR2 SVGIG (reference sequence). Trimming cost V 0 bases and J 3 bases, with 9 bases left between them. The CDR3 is CAWSVASFNQPQHF. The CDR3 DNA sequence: TGTGCCTGGAGTGTCGCCAGTTTCAATCAGCCCCAGCATTTT.

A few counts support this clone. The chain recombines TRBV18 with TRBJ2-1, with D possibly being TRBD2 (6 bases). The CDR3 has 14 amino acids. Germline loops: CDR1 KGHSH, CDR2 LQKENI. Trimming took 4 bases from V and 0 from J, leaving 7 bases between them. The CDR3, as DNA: TGTGCCAGCTCACGGCGGGGCTCCTACAATGAGCAGTTCTTC. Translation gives CASSRRGSYNEQFF. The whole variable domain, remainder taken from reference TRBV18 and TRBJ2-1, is NAGVMQNPRHLVRRRGQEARLRCSPMKGHSHVYWYRQLPEEGLKFMVYLQKENIIDESGMPKERFSAEFPKEGPSILRIQQVVRGDSAAYFCASSRRGSYNEQFFGPGTRLTVL.

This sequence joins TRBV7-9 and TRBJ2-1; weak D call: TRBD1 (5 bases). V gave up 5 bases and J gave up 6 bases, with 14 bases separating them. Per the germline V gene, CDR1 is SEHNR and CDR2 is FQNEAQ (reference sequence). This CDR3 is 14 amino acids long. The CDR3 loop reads CASSTGPDSNEQFF. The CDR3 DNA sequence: TGTGCCAGCAGCACAGGACCCGACAGCAATGAGCAGTTCTTC.

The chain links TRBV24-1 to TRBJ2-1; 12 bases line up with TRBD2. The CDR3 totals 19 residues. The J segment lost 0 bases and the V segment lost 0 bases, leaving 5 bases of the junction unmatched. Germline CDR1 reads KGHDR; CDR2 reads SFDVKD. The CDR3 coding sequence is TGTGCCACCAGTGATTTGGGCACTAGCGGGAGGAACTCCTACAATGAGCAGTTCTTC. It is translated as CATSDLGTSGRNSYNEQFF.

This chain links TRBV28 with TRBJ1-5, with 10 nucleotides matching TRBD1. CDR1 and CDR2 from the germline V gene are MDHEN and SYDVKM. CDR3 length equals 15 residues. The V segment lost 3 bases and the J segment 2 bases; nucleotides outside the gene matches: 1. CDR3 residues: CASSFGTGGNQPQHF. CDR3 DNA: TGTGCCAGCAGTTTTGGGACAGGGGGCAATCAGCCCCAGCATTTT.

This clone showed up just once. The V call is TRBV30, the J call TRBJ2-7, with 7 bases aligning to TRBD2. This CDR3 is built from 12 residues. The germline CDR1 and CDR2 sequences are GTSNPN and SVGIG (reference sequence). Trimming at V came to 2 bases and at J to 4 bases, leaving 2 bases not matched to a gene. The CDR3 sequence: CAWSSAGYEQYF. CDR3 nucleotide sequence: TGTGCCTGGAGTTCAGCGGGGTACGAGCAGTACTTC.

The CDR3 loop reads CASSQNTGTHNEQFF. In DNA, the CDR3 is TGTGCCAGCTCACAGAACACCGGGACTCACAATGAGCAGTTCTTC. The chain couples TRBV18 to TRBJ2-1; tentative D call: TRBD2 (6 bases). The CDR3 has 15 amino acids. Trimming stripped 4 bases from V and 5 bases from J, with 15 bases between. Germline CDR1 KGHSH, CDR2 LQKENI.

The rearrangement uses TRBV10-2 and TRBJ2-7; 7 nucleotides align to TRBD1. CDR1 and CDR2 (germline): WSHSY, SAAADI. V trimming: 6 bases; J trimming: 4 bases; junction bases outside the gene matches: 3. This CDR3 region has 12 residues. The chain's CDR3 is CASSDREYEQYF. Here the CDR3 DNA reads TGCGCCAGCAGCGACAGGGAATACGAGCAGTACTTC.